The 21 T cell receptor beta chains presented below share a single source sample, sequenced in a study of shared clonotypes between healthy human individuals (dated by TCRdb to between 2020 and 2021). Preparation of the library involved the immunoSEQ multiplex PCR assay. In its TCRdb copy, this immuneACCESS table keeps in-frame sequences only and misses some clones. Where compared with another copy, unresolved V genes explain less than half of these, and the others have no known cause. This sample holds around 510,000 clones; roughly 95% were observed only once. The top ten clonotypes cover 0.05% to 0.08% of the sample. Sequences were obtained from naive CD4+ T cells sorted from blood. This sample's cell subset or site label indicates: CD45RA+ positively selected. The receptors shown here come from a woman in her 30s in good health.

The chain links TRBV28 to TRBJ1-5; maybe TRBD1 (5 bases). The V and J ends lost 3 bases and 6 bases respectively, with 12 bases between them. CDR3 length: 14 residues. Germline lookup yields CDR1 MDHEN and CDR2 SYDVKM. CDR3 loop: CASSFRGFRQPQHF. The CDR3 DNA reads TGTGCCAGCAGTTTTCGGGGGTTTCGTCAGCCCCAGCATTTT.

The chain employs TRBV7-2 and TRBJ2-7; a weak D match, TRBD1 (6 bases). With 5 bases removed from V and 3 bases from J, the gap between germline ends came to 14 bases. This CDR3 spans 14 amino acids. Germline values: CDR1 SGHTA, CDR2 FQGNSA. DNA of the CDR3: TGTGCCAGCAGCCCCCCTACAGGGTACTACGAGCAGTACTTC. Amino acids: CASSPPTGYYEQYF.

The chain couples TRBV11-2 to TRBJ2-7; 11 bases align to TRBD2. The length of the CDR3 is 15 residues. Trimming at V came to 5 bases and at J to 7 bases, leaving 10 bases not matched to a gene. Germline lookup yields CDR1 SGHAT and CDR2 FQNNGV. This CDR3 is CASSETSGRRFEQYF. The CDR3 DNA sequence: TGTGCCAGCAGCGAAACTAGCGGGAGACGGTTTGAGCAGTACTTC.

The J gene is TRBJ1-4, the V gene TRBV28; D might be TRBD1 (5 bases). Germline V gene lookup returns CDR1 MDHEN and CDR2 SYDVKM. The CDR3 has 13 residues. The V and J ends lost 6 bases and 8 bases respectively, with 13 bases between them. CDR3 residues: CASRVGGGEKLFF. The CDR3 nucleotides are TGTGCCAGCAGGGTCGGGGGTGGAGAAAAACTGTTTTTT.

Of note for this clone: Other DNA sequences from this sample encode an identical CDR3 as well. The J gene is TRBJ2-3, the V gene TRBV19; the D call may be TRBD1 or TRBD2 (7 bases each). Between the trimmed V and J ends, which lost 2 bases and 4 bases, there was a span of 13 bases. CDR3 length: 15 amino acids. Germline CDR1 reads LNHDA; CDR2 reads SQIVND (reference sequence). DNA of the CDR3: TGTGCCAGTAGTATAAGGGCAGGGGGGGCAGATACGCAGTATTTT. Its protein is CASSIRAGGADTQYF.

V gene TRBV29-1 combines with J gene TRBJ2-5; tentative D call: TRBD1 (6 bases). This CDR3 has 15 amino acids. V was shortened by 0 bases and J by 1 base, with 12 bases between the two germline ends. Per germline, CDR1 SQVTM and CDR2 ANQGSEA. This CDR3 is CSVEDPYRAQETQYF. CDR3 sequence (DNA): TGCAGCGTTGAAGATCCCTACAGGGCCCAAGAGACCCAGTACTTC. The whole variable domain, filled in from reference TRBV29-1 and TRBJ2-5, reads SAVISQKPSRDICQRGTSLTIQCQVDSQVTMMFWYRQQPGQSLTLIATANQGSEATYESGFVIDKFPISRPNLTFSTLTVSNMSPEDSSIYLCSVEDPYRAQETQYFGPGTRLLVL.

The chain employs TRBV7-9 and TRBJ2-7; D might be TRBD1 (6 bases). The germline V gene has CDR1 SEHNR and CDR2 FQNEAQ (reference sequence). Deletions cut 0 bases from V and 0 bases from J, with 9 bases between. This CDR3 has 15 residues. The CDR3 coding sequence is TGTGCCAGCAGCTTAGCTACAGGGCGCTCCTACGAGCAGTACTTC. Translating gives CASSLATGRSYEQYF.

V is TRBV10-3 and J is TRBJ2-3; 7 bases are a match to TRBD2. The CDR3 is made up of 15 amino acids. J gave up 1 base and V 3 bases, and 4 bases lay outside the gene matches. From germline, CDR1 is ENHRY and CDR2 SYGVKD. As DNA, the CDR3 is TGTGCCATCAGTGAACGGGAGGCCGGCACAGATACGCAGTATTTT. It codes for CAISEREAGTDTQYF.

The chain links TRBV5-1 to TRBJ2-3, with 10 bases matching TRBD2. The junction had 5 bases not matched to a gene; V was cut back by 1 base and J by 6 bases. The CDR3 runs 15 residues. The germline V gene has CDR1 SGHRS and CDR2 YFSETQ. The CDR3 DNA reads TGCGCCAGCAGCTTGCTTAGCGGGAGGAGGGATACGCAGTATTTT. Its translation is CASSLLSGRRDTQYF.

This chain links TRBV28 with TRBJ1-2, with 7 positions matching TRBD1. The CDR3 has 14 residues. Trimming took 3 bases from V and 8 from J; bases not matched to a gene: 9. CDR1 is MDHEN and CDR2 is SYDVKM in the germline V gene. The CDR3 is CASSLEGGARGYTF. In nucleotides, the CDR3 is TGTGCCAGCAGTTTGGAAGGGGGCGCTCGAGGCTACACCTTC.

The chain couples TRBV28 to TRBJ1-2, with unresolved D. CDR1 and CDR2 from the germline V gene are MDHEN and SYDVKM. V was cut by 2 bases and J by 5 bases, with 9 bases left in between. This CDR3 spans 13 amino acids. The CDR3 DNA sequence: TGTGCCAGCAGTTTAGATACAGATTATGGCTACACCTTC. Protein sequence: CASSLDTDYGYTF.

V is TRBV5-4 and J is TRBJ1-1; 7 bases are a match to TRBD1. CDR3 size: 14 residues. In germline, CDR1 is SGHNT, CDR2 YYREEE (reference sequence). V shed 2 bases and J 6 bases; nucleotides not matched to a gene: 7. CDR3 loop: CASSLTGVAAEAFF. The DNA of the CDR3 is TGTGCCAGCAGCTTAACAGGGGTGGCGGCTGAAGCTTTCTTT.

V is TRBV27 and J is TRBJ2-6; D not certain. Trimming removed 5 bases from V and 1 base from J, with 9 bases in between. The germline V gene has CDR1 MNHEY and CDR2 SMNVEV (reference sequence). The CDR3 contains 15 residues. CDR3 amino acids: CASSSAGSGANVLTF. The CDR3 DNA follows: TGTGCCAGCAGTAGCGCCGGTTCTGGGGCCAACGTCCTGACTTTC.

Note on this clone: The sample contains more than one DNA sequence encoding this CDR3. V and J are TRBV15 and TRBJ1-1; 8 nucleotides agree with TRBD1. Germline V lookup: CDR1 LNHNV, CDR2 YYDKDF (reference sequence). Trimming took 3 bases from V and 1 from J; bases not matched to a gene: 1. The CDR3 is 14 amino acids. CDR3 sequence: CATSRDRANTEAFF. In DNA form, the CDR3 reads TGTGCCACCAGCAGGGACAGGGCGAACACTGAAGCTTTCTTT. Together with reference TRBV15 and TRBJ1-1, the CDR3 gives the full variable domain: DAMVIQNPRYQVTQFGKPVTLSCSQTLNHNVMYWYQQKSSQAPKLLFHYYDKDFNNEADTPDNFQSRRPNTSFCFLDIRSPGLGDTAMYLCATSRDRANTEAFFGQGTRLTVV.

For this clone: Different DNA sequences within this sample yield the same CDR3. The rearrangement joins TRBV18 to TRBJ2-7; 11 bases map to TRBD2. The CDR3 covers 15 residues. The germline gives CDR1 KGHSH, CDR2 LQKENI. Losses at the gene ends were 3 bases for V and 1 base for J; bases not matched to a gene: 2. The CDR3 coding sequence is TGTGCCAGCTCACCCGGGACTAGCGGATCCTACGAGCAGTACTTC. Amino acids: CASSPGTSGSYEQYF.

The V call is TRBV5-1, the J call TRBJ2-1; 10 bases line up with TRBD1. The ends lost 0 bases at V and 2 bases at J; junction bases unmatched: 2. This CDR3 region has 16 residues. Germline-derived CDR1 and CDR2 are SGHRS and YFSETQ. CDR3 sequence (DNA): TGCGCCAGCAGCTTGGCCGGGACAGGGGCCTACAATGAGCAGTTCTTC. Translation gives CASSLAGTGAYNEQFF. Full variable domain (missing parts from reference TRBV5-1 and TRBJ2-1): KAGVTQTPRYLIKTRGQQVTLSCSPISGHRSVSWYQQTPGQGLQFLFEYFSETQRNKGNFPGRFSGRQFSNSRSEMNVSTLELGDSALYLCASSLAGTGAYNEQFFGPGTRLTVL.

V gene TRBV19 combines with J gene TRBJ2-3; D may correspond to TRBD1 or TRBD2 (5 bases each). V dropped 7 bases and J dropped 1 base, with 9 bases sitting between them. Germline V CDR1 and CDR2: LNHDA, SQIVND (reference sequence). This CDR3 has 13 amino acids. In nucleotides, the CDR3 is TGTGCCAGTAACCCGGGACGCACAGATACGCAGTATTTT. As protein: CASNPGRTDTQYF.

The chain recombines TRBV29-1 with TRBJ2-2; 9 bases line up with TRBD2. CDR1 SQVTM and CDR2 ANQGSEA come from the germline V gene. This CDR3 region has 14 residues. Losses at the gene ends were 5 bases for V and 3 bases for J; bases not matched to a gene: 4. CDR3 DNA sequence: TGCAGCGTTAGACTAGCGGCCGACACCGGGGAGCTGTTTTTT. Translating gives CSVRLAADTGELFF.

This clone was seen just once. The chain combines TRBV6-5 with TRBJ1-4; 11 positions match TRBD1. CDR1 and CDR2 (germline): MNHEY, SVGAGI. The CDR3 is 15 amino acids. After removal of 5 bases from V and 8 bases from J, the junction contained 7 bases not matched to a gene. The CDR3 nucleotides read TGTGCCAGCAGTCTGGACAGGGGGCACCCGGAAAAACTGTTTTTT. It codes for CASSLDRGHPEKLFF.

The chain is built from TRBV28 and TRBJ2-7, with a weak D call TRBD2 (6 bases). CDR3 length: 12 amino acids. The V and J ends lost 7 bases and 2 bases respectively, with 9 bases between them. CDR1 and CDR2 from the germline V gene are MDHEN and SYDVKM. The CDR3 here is CASKRAPYEQYF. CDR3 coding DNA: TGTGCCAGCAAGCGGGCCCCCTACGAGCAGTACTTC.

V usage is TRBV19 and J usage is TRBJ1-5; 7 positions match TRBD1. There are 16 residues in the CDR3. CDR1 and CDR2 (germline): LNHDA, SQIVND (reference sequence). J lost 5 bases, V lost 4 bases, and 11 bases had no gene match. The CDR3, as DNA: TGTGCCAGTAGTAGATGGGGGGGGACAGAATATCAGCCCCAGCATTTT. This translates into CASSRWGGTEYQPQHF.